This entry describes one T cell receptor beta chain. Its antigen is not identified. The junction departs from the called germline gene at one end, perhaps through a read error. This sample was included in a study of chemoradiotherapy in HPV16-positive cancers. Across the study: Candidate HPV-specific T-cell clones and common TCR motifs came from functional assays in two HPV16-positive patients. Whole-study findings and limits: Candidate HPV-specific clones and E7-related TCR motifs grew in tumor during treatment.

Some clones are missing from TCRdb's copy, which holds only in-frame ones; the method was immunoSEQ multiplex PCR. The sample yields 8,500 to 9,000 clones, approximately 74% seen once. Repeated repertoire sampling spanned the course of chemoradiotherapy. The sample was taken from a patient who underwent chemoradiotherapy. The receptor was isolated from a human donor with HPV-associated anogenital cancer.

CDR3 DNA sequence: TGTACCAGCAGCGTAGAGGTCGGGAGTCGGAACGAGCAGTACTTC. As protein: CTSSVEVGSRNEQYF. The chain carries TRBV9 and TRBJ2-7; D perhaps matches TRBD2 (6 bases). Germline CDR1 and CDR2: SGDLS and YYNGEE. The CDR3 spans 15 residues.